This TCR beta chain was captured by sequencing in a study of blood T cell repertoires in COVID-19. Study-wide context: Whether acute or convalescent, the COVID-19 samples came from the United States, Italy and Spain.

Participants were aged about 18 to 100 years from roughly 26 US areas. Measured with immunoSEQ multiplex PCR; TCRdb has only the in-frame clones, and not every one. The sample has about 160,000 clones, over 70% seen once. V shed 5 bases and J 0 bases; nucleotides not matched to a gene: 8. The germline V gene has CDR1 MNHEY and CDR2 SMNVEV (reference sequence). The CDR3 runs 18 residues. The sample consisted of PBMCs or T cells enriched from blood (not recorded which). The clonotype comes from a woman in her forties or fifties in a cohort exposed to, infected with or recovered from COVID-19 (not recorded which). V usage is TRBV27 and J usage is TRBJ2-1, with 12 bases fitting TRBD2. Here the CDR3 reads CASSPWTSGTSSYNEQFF. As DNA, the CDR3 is TGTGCCAGCAGTCCGTGGACTAGCGGGACCAGCTCCTACAATGAGCAGTTCTTC.